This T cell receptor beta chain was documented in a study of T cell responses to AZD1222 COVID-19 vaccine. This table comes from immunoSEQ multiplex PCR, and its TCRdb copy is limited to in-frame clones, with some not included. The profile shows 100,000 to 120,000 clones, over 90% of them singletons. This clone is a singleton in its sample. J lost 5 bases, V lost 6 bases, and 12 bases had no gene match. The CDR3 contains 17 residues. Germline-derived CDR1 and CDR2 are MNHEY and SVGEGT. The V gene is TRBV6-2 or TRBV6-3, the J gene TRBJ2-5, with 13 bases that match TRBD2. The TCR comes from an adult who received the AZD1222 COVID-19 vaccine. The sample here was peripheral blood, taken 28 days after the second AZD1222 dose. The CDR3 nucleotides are TGTGCCAGCAGCTCCCCTGGACTAGCGGGAGAGGTGGAGACCCAGTACTTC. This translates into CASSSPGLAGEVETQYF.